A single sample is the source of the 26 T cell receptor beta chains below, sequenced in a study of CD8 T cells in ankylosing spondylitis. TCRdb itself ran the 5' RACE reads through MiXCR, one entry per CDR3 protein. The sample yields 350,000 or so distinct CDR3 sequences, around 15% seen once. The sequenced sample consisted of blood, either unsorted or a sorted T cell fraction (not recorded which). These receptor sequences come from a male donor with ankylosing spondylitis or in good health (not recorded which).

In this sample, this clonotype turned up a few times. The CDR3 spells CASSRLGQRDEKLFF. The CDR3 nucleotides read TGTGCCAGCAGCCGTTTGGGCCAGCGGGATGAAAAACTGTTTTTT. V gene TRBV7-9 combines with J gene TRBJ1-4; D gene ambiguous. V dropped 5 bases and J dropped 6 bases, with 16 bases sitting between them. The CDR3 spans 15 residues. Looked up from germline, CDR1 is SEHNR and CDR2 is FQNEAQ (reference sequence).

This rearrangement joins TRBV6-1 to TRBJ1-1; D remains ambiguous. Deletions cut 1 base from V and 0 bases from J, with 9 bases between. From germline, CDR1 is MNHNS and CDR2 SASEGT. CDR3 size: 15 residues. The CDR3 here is CASSEGPALNTEAFF. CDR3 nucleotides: TGTGCCAGCAGTGAAGGCCCGGCCCTGAACACTGAAGCTTTCTTT.

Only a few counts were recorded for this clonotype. The CDR3 loop reads CSALDRVSNQPQHF. CDR3 DNA: TGCAGTGCCCTCGACAGGGTGAGCAATCAGCCCCAGCATTTT. The rearrangement joins TRBV20-1 to TRBJ1-5, with 7 bases fitting TRBD1. CDR3 length: 14 residues. With V trimmed by 6 bases and J by 1 base, 6 bases remained unmatched. The germline V gene encodes CDR1 DFQATT and CDR2 SNEGSKA (reference sequence).

Here the CDR3 DNA reads TGCAGTGCTCTCCCCGGCCATACGCAGTATTTT. Encoded protein: CSALPGHTQYF. J is TRBJ2-3 and V is TRBV20-1; no clear D. The germline V gene has CDR1 DFQATT and CDR2 SNEGSKA (reference sequence). Between the trimmed V and J ends, which lost 5 bases and 7 bases, there was a span of 10 bases. The CDR3 is 11 amino acids.

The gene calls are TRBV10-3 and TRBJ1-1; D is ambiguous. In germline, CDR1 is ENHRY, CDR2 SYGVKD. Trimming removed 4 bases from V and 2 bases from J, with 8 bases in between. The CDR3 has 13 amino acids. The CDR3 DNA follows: TGTGCCATCAGTGGCCTGGCTAACACTGAAGCTTTCTTT. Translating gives CAISGLANTEAFF.

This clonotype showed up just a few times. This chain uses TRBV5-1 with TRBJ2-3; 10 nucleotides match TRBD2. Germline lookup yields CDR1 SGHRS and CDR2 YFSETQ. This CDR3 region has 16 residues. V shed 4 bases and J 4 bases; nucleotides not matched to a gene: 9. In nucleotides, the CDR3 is TGCGCCAGCAGCCCGTCAGAACTAGCGGGATCAGATACGCAGTATTTT. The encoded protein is CASSPSELAGSDTQYF.

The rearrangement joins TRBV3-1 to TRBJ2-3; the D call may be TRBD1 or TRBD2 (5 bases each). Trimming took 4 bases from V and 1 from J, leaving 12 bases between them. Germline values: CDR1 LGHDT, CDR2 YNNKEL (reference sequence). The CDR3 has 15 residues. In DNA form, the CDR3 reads TGTGCCAGCAGCCCTCTCCGGGGCGGCACAGATACGCAGTATTTT. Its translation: CASSPLRGGTDTQYF.

The CDR3 here is CASSQVVSGRAYNEQFF. The CDR3 DNA sequence: TGTGCCAGCAGCCAAGTGGTGAGCGGGAGGGCCTACAATGAGCAGTTCTTC. The chain uses TRBV3-1 and TRBJ2-1; 10 nucleotides agree with TRBD2. Germline V gene lookup returns CDR1 LGHDT and CDR2 YNNKEL (reference sequence). V gave up 1 base and J gave up 2 bases; unmatched junction bases: 5. This CDR3 region has 17 residues.

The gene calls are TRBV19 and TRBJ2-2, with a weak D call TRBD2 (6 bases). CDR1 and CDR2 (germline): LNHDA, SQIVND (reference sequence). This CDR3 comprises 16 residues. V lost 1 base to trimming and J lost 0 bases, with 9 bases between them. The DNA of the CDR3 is TGTGCCAGTAGTATAGCCCCGGGGGCGAACACCGGGGAGCTGTTTTTT. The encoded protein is CASSIAPGANTGELFF.

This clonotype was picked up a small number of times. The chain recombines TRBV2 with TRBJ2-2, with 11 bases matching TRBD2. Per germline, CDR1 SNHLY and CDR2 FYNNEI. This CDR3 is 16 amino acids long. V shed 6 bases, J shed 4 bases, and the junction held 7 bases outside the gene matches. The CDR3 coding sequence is TGTGCCAGCAGCGCCCTAGCGGGAGGTAGCACCGGGGAGCTGTTTTTT. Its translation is CASSALAGGSTGELFF.

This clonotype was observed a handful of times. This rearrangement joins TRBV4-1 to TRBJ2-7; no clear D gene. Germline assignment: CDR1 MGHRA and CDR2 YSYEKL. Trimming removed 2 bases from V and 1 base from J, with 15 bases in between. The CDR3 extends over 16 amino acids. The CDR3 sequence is CASSQPGSTSSYEQYF. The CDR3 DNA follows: TGCGCCAGCAGCCAACCCGGCAGTACAAGTTCCTACGAGCAGTACTTC.

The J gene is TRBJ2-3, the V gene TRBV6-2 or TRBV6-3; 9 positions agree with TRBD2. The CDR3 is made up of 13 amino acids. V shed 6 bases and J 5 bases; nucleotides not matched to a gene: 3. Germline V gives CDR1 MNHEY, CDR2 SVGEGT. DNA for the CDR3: TGTGCCAGCAGGACTAGCGGCCGAGATACGCAGTATTTT. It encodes CASRTSGRDTQYF.

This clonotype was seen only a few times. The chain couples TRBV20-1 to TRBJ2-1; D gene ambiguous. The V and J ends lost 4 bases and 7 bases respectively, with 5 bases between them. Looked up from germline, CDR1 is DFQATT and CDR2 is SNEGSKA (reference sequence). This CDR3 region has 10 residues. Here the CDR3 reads CSAMGNEQFF. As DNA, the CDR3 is TGCAGTGCTATGGGGAATGAGCAGTTCTTC.

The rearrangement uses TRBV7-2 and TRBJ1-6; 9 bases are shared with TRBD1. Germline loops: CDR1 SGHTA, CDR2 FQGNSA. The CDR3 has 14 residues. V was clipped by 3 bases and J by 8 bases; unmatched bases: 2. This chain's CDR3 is CASSLGQGYSPLHF. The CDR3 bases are TGTGCCAGCAGCTTGGGACAGGGCTATTCACCCCTCCACTTT.

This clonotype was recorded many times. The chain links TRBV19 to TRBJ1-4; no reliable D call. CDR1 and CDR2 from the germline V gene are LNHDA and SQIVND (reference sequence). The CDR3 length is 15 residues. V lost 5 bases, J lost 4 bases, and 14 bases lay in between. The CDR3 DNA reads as TGTGCCAGTAGTGACTCCGACGGAATTAATGAAAAACTGTTTTTT. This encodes CASSDSDGINEKLFF.

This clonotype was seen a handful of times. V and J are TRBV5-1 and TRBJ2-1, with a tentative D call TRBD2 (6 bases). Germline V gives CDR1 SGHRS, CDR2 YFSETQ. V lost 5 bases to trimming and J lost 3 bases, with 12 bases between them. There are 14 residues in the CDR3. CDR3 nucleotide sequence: TGCGCCAGCAGGTGGACTACTGACTACAATGAGCAGTTCTTC. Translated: CASRWTTDYNEQFF. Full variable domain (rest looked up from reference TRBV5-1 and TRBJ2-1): KAGVTQTPRYLIKTRGQQVTLSCSPISGHRSVSWYQQTPGQGLQFLFEYFSETQRNKGNFPGRFSGRQFSNSRSEMNVSTLELGDSALYLCASRWTTDYNEQFFGPGTRLTVL.

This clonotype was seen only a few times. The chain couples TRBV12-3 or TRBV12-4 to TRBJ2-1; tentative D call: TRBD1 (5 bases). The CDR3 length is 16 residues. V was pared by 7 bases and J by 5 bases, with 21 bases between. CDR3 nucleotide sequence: TGTGCCAGCATTTTGTCCCGGACCGCCAGGGACAATGAGCAGTTCTTC. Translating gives CASILSRTARDNEQFF.

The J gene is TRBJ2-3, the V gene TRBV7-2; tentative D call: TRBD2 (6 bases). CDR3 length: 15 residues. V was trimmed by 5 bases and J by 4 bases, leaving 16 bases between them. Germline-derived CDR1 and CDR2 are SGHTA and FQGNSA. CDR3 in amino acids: CASSTRTTNSDTQYF. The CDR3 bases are TGTGCCAGCAGCACGAGGACTACGAATTCAGATACGCAGTATTTT.

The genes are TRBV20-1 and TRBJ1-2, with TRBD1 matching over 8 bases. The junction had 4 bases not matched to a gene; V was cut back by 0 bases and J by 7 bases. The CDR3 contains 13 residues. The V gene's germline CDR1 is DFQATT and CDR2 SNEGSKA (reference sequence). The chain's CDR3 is CSARDDRGLGYTF. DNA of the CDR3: TGCAGTGCTAGAGATGACAGGGGTCTTGGCTACACCTTC.

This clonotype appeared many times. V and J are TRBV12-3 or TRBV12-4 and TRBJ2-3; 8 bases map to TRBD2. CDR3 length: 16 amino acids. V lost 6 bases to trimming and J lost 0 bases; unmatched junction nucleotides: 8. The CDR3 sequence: CASRPPGLGSTDTQYF. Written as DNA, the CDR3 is TGTGCCAGCAGACCCCCGGGACTAGGGAGCACAGATACGCAGTATTTT.

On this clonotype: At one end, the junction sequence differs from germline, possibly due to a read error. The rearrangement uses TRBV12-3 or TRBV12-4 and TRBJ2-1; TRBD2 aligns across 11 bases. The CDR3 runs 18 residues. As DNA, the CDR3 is TGTGCCATCAGTTTACCAAGGCGCCTAGCGGGGGGCAACAATGAGCAGTTCTTC. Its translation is CAISLPRRLAGGNNEQFF.

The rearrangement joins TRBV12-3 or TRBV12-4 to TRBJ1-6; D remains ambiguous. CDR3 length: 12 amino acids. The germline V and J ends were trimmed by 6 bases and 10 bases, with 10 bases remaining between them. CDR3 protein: CASRAGLSPLHF. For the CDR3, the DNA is TGTGCCAGCAGGGCCGGCCTCTCACCCCTCCACTTT.

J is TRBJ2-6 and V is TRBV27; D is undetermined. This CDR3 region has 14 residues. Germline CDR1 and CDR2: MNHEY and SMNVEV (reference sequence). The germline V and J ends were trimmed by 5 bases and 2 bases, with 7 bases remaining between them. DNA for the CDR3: TGTGCCAGCAGTCTACAGACTGGGGCCAACGTCCTGACTTTC. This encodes CASSLQTGANVLTF.

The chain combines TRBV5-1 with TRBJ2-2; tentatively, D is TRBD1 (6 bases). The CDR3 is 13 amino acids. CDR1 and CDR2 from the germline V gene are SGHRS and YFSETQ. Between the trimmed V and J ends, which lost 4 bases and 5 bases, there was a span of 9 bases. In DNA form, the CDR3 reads TGCGCCAGCAGCATGCAGGGGACCGGGGAGCTGTTTTTT. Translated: CASSMQGTGELFF.

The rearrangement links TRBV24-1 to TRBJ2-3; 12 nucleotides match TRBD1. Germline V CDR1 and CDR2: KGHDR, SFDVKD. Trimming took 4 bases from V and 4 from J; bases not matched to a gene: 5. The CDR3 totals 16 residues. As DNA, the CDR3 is TGTGCCACCAGTGACCCCGGGACAGGGGGCGCAGATACGCAGTATTTT. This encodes CATSDPGTGGADTQYF.

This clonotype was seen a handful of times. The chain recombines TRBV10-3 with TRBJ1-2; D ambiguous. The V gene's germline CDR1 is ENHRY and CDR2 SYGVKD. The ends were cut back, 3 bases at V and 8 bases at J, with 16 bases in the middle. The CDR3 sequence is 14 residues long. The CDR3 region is CAISEGPARGGYTF. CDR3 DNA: TGTGCCATCAGTGAAGGACCCGCACGGGGAGGCTACACCTTC.